This T cell receptor beta chain was profiled in a study of CD8 T cells in ankylosing spondylitis. Points from the study as a whole: Significant enrichment of disease-linked clones was reportedly seen in matched ankylosing spondylitis synovial fluid. Clones linked with disease were CD8+ and fairly uncommon in the peripheral blood. Blood from ankylosing spondylitis patients appeared to carry a characteristic roughly 8-variant TCR beta motif.

The table lists this clonotype with a few counts. No antigen is known for it. Construction of TCR beta libraries was performed using quantitative 5'-RACE with molecular barcodes. TCRdb reprocessed the 5' RACE reads via MiXCR and lists one record per CDR3 protein. The sample yields about 840,000 distinct CDR3 sequences, 12% seen once. The CDR3 is made up of 12 amino acids. Trimming took 1 base from V and 11 from J, leaving 8 bases between them. CDR1 and CDR2 from the germline V gene are MGHRA and YSYEKL. This TCR was sampled from a male donor with ankylosing spondylitis. Sequencing input: blood, either unsorted or a sorted T cell fraction (not recorded which). The rearrangement uses TRBV4-1 and TRBJ1-4, with D uncertain. This CDR3 is CASSQGSRKLFF. Written as DNA, the CDR3 is TGCGCCAGCAGCCAAGGATCAAGGAAACTGTTTTTT.